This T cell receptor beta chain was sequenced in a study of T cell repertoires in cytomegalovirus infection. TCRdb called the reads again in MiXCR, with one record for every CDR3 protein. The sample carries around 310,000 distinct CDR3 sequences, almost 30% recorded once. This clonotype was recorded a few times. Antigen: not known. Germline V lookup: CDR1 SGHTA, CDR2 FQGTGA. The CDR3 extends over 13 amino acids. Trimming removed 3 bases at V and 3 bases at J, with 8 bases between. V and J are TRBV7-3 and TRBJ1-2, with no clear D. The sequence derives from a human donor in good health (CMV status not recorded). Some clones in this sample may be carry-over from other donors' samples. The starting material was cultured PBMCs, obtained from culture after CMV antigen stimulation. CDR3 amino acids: CASSFQVDYGYTF. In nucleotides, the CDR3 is TGTGCCAGCAGCTTCCAGGTCGACTATGGCTACACCTTC.